Below are 9 T cell receptor beta chains sequenced from a single sample in a study of blood T cell repertoires in COVID-19. Measured with immunoSEQ multiplex PCR; TCRdb has only the in-frame clones, and not every one. This sample has 30,000 to 40,000 clones; just under 75% occur once, and the top ten carry roughly a tenth. The specimen sequenced was peripheral blood. These TCRs come from a man in his 70s with COVID-19, enrolled during active disease.

DNA for the CDR3: TGTGCCACCAGTGATAGCGGAGGTAGTAGTCAGCCCCAGCATTTT. Translated, it gives CATSDSGGSSQPQHF. This chain connects TRBV24-1 to TRBJ1-5; D is unresolved. Germline V CDR1 and CDR2: KGHDR, SFDVKD. This CDR3 spans 15 amino acids. V was clipped by 3 bases and J by 6 bases, with 14 bases between them.

The V gene is TRBV2, the J gene TRBJ2-3; 9 positions match TRBD2. Trimming took 8 bases from V and 8 from J; bases not matched to a gene: 17. The CDR3 is 16 amino acids. Germline-derived CDR1 and CDR2 are SNHLY and FYNNEI. The CDR3 sequence is CASRLLGAGGLRTQYF. CDR3 in DNA: TGTGCCAGCCGTCTACTAGGTGCGGGGGGGCTGCGTACGCAGTATTTT.

The table lists this clone with a count of one. The chain carries TRBV12-3 or TRBV12-4 and TRBJ2-4; a possible D gene is TRBD2 (5 bases). The V and J ends lost 5 bases and 11 bases respectively, with 16 bases between them. The length of the CDR3 is 13 residues. The DNA for the CDR3 is TGTGCCAGCAGTGGCTTCGGGATCCTCCTTCAGTACTTC. Protein product: CASSGFGILLQYF.

This clone has a single count. CDR3 in amino acids: CASSPPTGPYEAFF. CDR3 coding DNA: TGTGCCAGCTCACCACCGACAGGGCCTTATGAAGCTTTCTTT. This sequence joins TRBV18 and TRBJ1-1; TRBD1 matches 7 bases. Germline assignment: CDR1 KGHSH and CDR2 LQKENI. V shed 0 bases and J 7 bases; nucleotides not matched to a gene: 5. The CDR3 has 14 amino acids.

The V call is TRBV11-2, the J call TRBJ2-7; 7 bases match TRBD1. V lost 3 bases, J lost 6 bases, and 14 bases stayed unmatched. Germline V CDR1 and CDR2: SGHAT, FQNNGV. CDR3 length equals 16 residues. CDR3 coding DNA: TGTGCCAGCAGCTTCGACCTACAGGGGTGGGTTCGCGAGCAGTACTTC. Translated, it gives CASSFDLQGWVREQYF.

The V call is TRBV10-3, the J call TRBJ2-1, with D tentatively TRBD1 (5 bases). Trimming took off 0 bases at V and 6 bases at J, with 15 bases between the two ends. The length of the CDR3 is 16 residues. Germline CDR1 reads ENHRY; CDR2 reads SYGVKD. The CDR3 nucleotides are TGTGCCATCAGTGAGTCAGCCAGGGAAGGGCTCAATGAGCAGTTCTTC. Its translation is CAISESAREGLNEQFF.

V gene TRBV19 combines with J gene TRBJ2-7, with D perhaps matching TRBD2 (5 bases). Trimming took off 4 bases at V and 0 bases at J, with 13 bases between the two ends. The CDR3 extends over 15 amino acids. The germline V gene has CDR1 LNHDA and CDR2 SQIVND (reference sequence). CDR3 protein: CASSTPGRGSYEQYF. CDR3 nucleotides: TGTGCCAGTAGTACCCCTGGACGGGGCTCCTACGAGCAGTACTTC.

The J gene is TRBJ1-5, the V gene TRBV19, with D maybe TRBD1 (5 bases). Trimming stripped 6 bases from V and 2 bases from J, with 17 bases between. Germline V gene data show CDR1 as LNHDA and CDR2 as SQIVND (reference sequence). CDR3 length: 16 residues. CDR3 region: CASSPPGGSGNQPQHF. The DNA of the CDR3 is TGTGCCAGTAGCCCGCCCGGGGGATCTGGCAATCAGCCCCAGCATTTT.

V is TRBV29-1 and J is TRBJ1-5; 7 nucleotides agree with TRBD1. The germline V gene encodes CDR1 SQVTM and CDR2 ANQGSEA. This CDR3 has 16 residues. The V and J ends lost 5 bases and 0 bases, in that order; junction bases with no gene match: 10. The CDR3 bases are TGCAGCGTTTCGACAGGGACGATCTATAGCAATCAGCCCCAGCATTTT. Translating gives CSVSTGTIYSNQPQHF.